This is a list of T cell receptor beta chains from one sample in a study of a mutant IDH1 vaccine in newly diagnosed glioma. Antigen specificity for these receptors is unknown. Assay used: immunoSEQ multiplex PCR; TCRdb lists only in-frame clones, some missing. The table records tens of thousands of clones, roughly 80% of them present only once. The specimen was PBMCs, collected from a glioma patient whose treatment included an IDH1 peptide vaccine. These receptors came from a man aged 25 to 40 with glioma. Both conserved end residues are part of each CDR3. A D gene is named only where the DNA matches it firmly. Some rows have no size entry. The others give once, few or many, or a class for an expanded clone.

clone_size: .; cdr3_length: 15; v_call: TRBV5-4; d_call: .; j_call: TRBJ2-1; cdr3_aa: CASSLGAGSYNEQFF; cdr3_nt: TGTGCCAGCAGCTTGGGAGCGGGTTCATACAATGAGCAGTTCTTC
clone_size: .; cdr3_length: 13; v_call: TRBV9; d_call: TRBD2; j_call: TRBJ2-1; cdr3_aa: CASSTGGDNEQFF; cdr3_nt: TGTGCCAGCAGCACCGGGGGGGACAATGAGCAGTTCTTC
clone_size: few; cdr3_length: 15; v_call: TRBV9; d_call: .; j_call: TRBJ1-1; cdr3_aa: CASSAPGSENTEAFF; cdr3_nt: TGTGCCAGCAGCGCCCCGGGCTCTGAGAACACTGAAGCTTTCTTT
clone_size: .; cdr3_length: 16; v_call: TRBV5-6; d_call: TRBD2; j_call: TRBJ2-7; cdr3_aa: CASSWGLAGSSYEQYF; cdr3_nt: TGTGCCAGCAGCTGGGGACTAGCGGGGAGCTCCTACGAGCAGTACTTC
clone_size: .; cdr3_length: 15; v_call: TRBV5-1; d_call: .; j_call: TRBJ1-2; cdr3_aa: CASSLEKGLTYGYTF; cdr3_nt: TGCGCCAGCAGCTTGGAAAAGGGGTTGACCTATGGCTACACCTTC
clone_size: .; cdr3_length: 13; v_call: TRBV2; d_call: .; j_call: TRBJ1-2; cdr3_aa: CASSEAGNYGYTF; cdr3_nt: TGTGCCAGCAGTGAAGCCGGGAACTATGGCTACACCTTC
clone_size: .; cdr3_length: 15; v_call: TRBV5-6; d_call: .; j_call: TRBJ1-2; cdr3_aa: CASSLVGTLDYGYTF; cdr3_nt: TGTGCCAGCAGCTTGGTGGGTACCTTAGACTATGGCTACACCTTC
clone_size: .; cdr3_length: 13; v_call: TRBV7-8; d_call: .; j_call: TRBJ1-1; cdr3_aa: CASSPWGGTEAFF; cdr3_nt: TGTGCCAGCAGCCCATGGGGGGGCACTGAAGCTTTCTTT
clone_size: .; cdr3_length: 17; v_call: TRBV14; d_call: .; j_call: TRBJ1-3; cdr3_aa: CASSQVEMGFPGNTIYF; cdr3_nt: TGTGCCAGCAGCCAAGTCGAGATGGGGTTTCCTGGAAACACCATATATTTT
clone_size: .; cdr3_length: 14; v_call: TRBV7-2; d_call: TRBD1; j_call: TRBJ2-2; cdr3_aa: CASSATGGPGELFF; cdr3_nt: TGTGCCAGCAGCGCAACAGGGGGCCCCGGGGAGCTGTTTTTT
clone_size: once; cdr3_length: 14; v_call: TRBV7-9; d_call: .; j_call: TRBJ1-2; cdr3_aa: CATPGRGGYYGYTF; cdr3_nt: TGTGCCACCCCGGGGAGGGGGGGGTACTATGGCTACACCTTC
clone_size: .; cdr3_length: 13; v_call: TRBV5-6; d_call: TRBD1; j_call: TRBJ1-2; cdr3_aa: CASSLQQGVGYTF; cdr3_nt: TGTGCCAGCAGCTTGCAACAGGGGGTTGGCTACACCTTC
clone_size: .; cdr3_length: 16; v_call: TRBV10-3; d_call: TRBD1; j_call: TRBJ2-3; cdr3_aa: CAISDGTGGPTDTQYF; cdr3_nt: TGTGCCATCAGTGATGGGACAGGGGGCCCCACAGATACGCAGTATTTT
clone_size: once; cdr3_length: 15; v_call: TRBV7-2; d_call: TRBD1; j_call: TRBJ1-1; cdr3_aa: CASSPTGERITEAFF; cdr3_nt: TGTGCCAGCAGCCCGACAGGGGAGAGAATCACTGAAGCTTTCTTT
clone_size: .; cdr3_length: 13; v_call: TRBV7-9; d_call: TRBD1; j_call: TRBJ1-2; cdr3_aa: CASSSGQGYGYTF; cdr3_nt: TGTGCCAGCAGCTCGGGACAGGGTTATGGCTACACCTTC
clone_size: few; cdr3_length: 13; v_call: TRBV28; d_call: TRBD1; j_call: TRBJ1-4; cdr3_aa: CASYDRGFEKLFF; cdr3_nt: TGTGCCAGTTACGACAGGGGGTTTGAAAAACTGTTTTTT
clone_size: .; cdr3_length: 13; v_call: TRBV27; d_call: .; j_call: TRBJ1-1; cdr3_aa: CASSLPGDTEAFF; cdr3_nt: TGTGCCAGCAGTTTACCGGGAGACACTGAAGCTTTCTTT
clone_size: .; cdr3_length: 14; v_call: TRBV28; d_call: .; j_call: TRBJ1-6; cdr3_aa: CANRGGEDNSPLHF; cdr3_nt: TGTGCCAACCGGGGGGGGGAGGATAATTCACCCCTCCACTTT
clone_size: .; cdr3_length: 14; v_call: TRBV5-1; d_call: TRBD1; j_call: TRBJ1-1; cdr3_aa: CASGTGAYNTEAFF; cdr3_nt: TGCGCCAGCGGGACAGGGGCTTACAACACTGAAGCTTTCTTT
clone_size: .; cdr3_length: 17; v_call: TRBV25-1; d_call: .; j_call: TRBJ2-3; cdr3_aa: CASSEIKGQGLRNTQYF; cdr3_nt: TGTGCCAGCAGTGAAATAAAGGGGCAGGGGCTCAGGAATACGCAGTATTTT
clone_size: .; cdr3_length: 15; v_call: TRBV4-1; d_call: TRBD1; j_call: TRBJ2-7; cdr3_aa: CASSIRQGDGNEQYF; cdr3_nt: TGCGCCAGCAGCATTCGCCAGGGGGACGGGAACGAGCAGTACTTC
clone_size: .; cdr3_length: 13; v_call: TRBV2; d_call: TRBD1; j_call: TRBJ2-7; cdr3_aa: CASSGGQGSEQYF; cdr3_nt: TGTGCCAGCAGTGGAGGACAGGGGAGCGAGCAGTACTTC
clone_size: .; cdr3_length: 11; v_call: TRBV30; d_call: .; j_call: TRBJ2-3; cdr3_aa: CAWSVTDTQYF; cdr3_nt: TGTGCCTGGAGTGTGACCGATACGCAGTATTTT
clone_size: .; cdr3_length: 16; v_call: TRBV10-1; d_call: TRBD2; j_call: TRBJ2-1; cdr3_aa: CASSPASGRSTNEQFF; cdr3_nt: TGCGCCAGCAGTCCGGCTAGCGGGAGGTCTACCAATGAGCAGTTCTTC
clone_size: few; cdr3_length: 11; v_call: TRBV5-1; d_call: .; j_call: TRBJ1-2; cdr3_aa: CASSNTGGYTF; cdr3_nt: TGCGCCAGCAGCAATACAGGAGGCTACACCTTC
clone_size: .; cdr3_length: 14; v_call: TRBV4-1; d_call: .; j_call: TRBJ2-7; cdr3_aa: CASSQSVALGEQYF; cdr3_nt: TGCGCCAGCAGCCAGAGTGTAGCCCTCGGGGAGCAGTACTTC
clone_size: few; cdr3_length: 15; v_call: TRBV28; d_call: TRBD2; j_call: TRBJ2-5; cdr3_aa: CASSLIGLGTETQYF; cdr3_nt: TGTGCCAGCAGTTTAATAGGACTAGGCACGGAGACCCAGTACTTC
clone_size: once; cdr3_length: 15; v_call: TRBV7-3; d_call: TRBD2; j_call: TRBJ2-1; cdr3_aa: CASSPGLAGEGEQFF; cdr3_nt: TGTGCCAGCAGCCCTGGACTAGCGGGCGAAGGGGAGCAGTTCTTC
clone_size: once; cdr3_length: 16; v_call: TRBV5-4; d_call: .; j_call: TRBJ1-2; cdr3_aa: CASSPPSSVHGGGYTF; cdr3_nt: TGTGCCAGCAGCCCCCCATCCAGCGTGCATGGGGGTGGCTACACCTTC
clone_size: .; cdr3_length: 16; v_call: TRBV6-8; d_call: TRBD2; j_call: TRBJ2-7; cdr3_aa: CASSYPLLERGYEQYF; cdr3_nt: TGTGCCAGCAGTTACCCACTGTTGGAGCGGGGATACGAGCAGTACTTC
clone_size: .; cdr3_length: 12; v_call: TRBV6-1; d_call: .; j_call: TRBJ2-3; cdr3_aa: CASSAVGDTQYF; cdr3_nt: TGTGCCAGCAGCGCGGTCGGAGATACGCAGTATTTT
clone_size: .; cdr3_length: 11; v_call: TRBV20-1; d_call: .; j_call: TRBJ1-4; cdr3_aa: CSATPREKLFF; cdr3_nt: TGCAGTGCTACCCCTAGGGAAAAACTGTTTTTT
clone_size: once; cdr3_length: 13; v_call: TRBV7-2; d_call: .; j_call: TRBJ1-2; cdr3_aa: CASSLRTEIAYTF; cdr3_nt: TGTGCCAGCAGCTTAAGGACAGAAATTGCCTACACCTTC
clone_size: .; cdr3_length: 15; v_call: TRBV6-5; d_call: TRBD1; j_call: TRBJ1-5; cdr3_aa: CASSYTWTGDQPQHF; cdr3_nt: TGTGCCAGCAGTTACACCTGGACAGGGGATCAGCCCCAGCATTTT